This T cell receptor (beta chain) emerged from a study of shared clonotypes between healthy human individuals. Study-wide points: The naive CD4 repertoires of a handful of donors were compared, and around 4.9% of clonotypes were shared. Naive subsets generally had larger estimated richness than memory subsets.

This clone has just one count. The antigen is unknown. Germline V gene data show CDR1 as SGHAT and CDR2 as FQNNGV. CDR3 length: 17 amino acids. The V and J ends lost 4 bases and 2 bases respectively, with 18 bases between them. The method was immunoSEQ multiplex PCR; TCRdb's version includes in-frame clones alone and lacks a portion of them. The sample records 650,000 to 700,000 clones, about nine tenths being singletons. This rearrangement joins TRBV11-2 to TRBJ2-1; D not certain. The material sequenced was memory CD8+ T cells from PBMCs. As for subset: CD45RO+ cells pooled with CCR7-negative TemRA cells. The receptor was isolated from a young man in good health. Some clones in this sample may be carry-over from other donors' samples. In nucleotides, the CDR3 is TGTGCCAGCAGCTCCCCTGGTAGCCTCTTCACCTACAATGAGCAGTTCTTC. It yields the protein CASSSPGSLFTYNEQFF.